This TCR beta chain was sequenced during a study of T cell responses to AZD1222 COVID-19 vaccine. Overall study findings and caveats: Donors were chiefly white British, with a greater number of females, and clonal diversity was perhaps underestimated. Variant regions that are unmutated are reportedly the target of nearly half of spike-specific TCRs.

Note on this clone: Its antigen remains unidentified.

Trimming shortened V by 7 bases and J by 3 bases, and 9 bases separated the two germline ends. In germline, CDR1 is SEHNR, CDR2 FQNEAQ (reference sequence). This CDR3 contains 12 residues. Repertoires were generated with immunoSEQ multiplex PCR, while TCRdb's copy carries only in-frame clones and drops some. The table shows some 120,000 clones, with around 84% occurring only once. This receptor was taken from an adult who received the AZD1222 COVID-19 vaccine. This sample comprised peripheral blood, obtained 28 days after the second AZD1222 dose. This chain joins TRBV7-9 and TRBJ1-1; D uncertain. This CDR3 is CASTPRDTEAFF. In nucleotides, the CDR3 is TGTGCCAGCACCCCCCGGGACACTGAAGCTTTCTTT.